A single sample gave rise to the 29 T cell receptor beta chains below, sequenced in a study of blood T cells in healthy people across ages. The use of a sample-barcoded 5' primer and a J-beta primer mix characterized a second PCR of about 7 to 12 cycles. TCRdb fed the 5' RACE reads into MiXCR, producing one record per CDR3 protein. Of 660,000 or so distinct CDR3 sequences in the sample, 58% were seen once. The sample taken for sequencing was blood. The receptors here all came from a man aged 60 to 75 in good health.

The table lists this clonotype with a count of one. The V gene is TRBV10-3, the J gene TRBJ1-5; 8 nucleotides agree with TRBD1. J was trimmed by 4 bases and V by 6 bases; bases with no gene match: 8. This CDR3 is built from 15 residues. The germline gives CDR1 ENHRY, CDR2 SYGVKD. The DNA for the CDR3 is TGTGCCATCAGCCCCGGGACAGGCCGAAATCAGCCCCAGCATTTT. Translation: CAISPGTGRNQPQHF.

V gene TRBV5-6 combines with J gene TRBJ2-7; TRBD2 matches 10 bases. V was pared by 0 bases and J by 2 bases, with 2 bases of the junction left unmatched. The CDR3 contains 15 residues. CDR1 and CDR2 (germline): SGHDT, YYEEEE. The DNA for the CDR3 is TGTGCCAGCAGCTTGGTTAGCGGGGGGACCTACGAGCAGTACTTC. Its protein product is CASSLVSGGTYEQYF.

This clonotype occurred a few times. CDR3 bases: TGTGCCAGTGGGACAGGGTCCGGCTATGGCTACACCTTC. This codes for CASGTGSGYGYTF. This chain links TRBV2 with TRBJ1-2; 9 bases agree with TRBD1. The ends lost 9 bases at V and 4 bases at J; junction bases unmatched: 6. Germline loops: CDR1 SNHLY, CDR2 FYNNEI. The CDR3 extends over 13 amino acids.

CDR3 bases: TGTGCCAGCAGCTTAGCCCCCCAAGCGGGGGGCCCCTACGTGCAGTACTTC. Translation: CASSLAPQAGGPYVQYF. The rearrangement links TRBV7-6 to TRBJ2-4; 9 positions agree with TRBD2. The CDR3 is 17 amino acids. Germline trimming cut 0 bases from V and 13 bases from J; bases unmatched to any gene: 16. CDR1 and CDR2 from the germline V gene are SGHVS and FNYEAQ.

This chain uses TRBV18 with TRBJ2-6; the D gene is possibly TRBD1 (6 bases). V lost 4 bases and J 1 base, leaving 20 bases between the germline ends. Germline V CDR1 and CDR2: KGHSH, LQKENI. This CDR3 region has 19 residues. In DNA, the CDR3 is TGTGCCAGCTCACGGGGTTATGGACAGTCCTTATCTGGGGCCAACGTCCTGACTTTC. It specifies CASSRGYGQSLSGANVLTF. Together with reference TRBV18 and TRBJ2-6, the CDR3 gives the full variable domain: NAGVMQNPRHLVRRRGQEARLRCSPMKGHSHVYWYRQLPEEGLKFMVYLQKENIIDESGMPKERFSAEFPKEGPSILRIQQVVRGDSAAYFCASSRGYGQSLSGANVLTFGAGSRLTVL.

V and J are TRBV20-1 and TRBJ2-5, with a possible D match to TRBD1 (6 bases). The V end lost 5 bases, the J end lost 1 base, and 11 bases lay between the germline ends. Germline V CDR1 and CDR2: DFQATT, SNEGSKA (reference sequence). This CDR3 has 13 amino acids. The CDR3 nucleotides read TGCAGTGCTTCCAAGGACAGCCAAGAGACCCAGTACTTC. It encodes CSASKDSQETQYF.

The CDR3 nucleotides are TGCAGTGCTAGAGAAACCCCGGAAGGCTCGCCTGACTCTGGGGCCAACGTCCTGACTTTC. Protein product: CSARETPEGSPDSGANVLTF. The chain combines TRBV20-1 with TRBJ2-6; no reliable D call. This CDR3 comprises 20 residues. Germline V gene data show CDR1 as DFQATT and CDR2 as SNEGSKA (reference sequence). V gave up 0 bases and J gave up 0 bases, with 21 bases separating them.

The gene calls are TRBV28 and TRBJ2-5; D not certain. The DNA matches TRBJ2-7 better at its end, which makes the J call doubtful. Germline V gene sequence: CDR1 MDHEN, CDR2 SYDVKM. The CDR3 is made up of 16 amino acids. In DNA form, the CDR3 reads TGTGCCAGCAGTCCTCCCCTTAAACCTCTTCACTACGAGCAGTACTTC. This codes for CASSPPLKPLHYEQYF.

The chain employs TRBV4-2 and TRBJ2-2; TRBD1 might be the D (9 bases). The CDR3 length is 18 residues. Deletions cut 1 base from V and 5 bases from J, with 20 bases between. The V gene's germline CDR1 is LGHNA and CDR2 YNFKEQ. The CDR3 here is CASSQVREGQGKTGELFF. CDR3 coding DNA: TGTGCCAGCAGCCAAGTCCGGGAGGGACAGGGTAAAACCGGGGAGCTGTTTTTT.

This chain joins TRBV10-3 and TRBJ2-7, with D tentatively TRBD1 (5 bases). Trimming pared 3 bases from V and 2 bases from J, leaving 11 bases between. CDR3 length: 14 amino acids. CDR1 is ENHRY and CDR2 is SYGVKD in the germline V gene. The CDR3 DNA reads as TGTGCCATCAGTGATCAGGGTTCGGCCTACGAGCAGTACTTC. The encoded protein is CAISDQGSAYEQYF.

This chain links TRBV5-1 with TRBJ2-3; D may be TRBD2 (5 bases). V was cut by 6 bases and J by 8 bases, with 10 bases left in between. CDR1 is SGHRS and CDR2 is YFSETQ in the germline V gene. This CDR3 comprises 11 residues. CDR3 nucleotide sequence: TGCGCCAGCATCGAAGGGAGTACGCAGTATTTT. Encoded protein: CASIEGSTQYF.

This clonotype was found a few times. The chain is built from TRBV5-1 and TRBJ2-7, with a possible D match to TRBD1 (6 bases). Germline CDR1 SGHRS, CDR2 YFSETQ. This CDR3 is built from 15 residues. V was pared by 4 bases and J by 1 base, with 15 bases between. The CDR3 DNA reads TGCGCCAGCAGCGGGACAAAGGACCCTTCCTACGAGCAGTACTTC. Translating gives CASSGTKDPSYEQYF.

The genes are TRBV7-2 and TRBJ1-3, with a tentative D call TRBD1 (6 bases). This CDR3 contains 16 residues. The V end was cut by 1 base, the J end by 3 bases, with 13 bases between. CDR1 SGHTA and CDR2 FQGNSA come from the germline V gene. CDR3 sequence (DNA): TGTGCCAGCAGCTTAGGAGGGGGGACGAATGGAAACACCATATATTTT. Translated, it gives CASSLGGGTNGNTIYF.

The V and J genes are TRBV20-1 and TRBJ2-5; TRBD2 agrees at 12 bases. The junction had 4 bases not matched to a gene; V was cut back by 3 bases and J by 5 bases. The germline V gene has CDR1 DFQATT and CDR2 SNEGSKA (reference sequence). The length of the CDR3 is 14 residues. Here the CDR3 reads CSARTSGRGETQYF. CDR3 DNA: TGCAGTGCTAGGACTAGCGGGAGAGGGGAGACCCAGTACTTC.

This clonotype came up a few times. This rearrangement joins TRBV5-6 to TRBJ2-4; 7 bases agree with TRBD2. CDR1 is SGHDT, CDR2 YYEEEE, per germline. The CDR3 has 16 residues. Germline trimming cut 3 bases from V and 0 bases from J; bases unmatched to any gene: 6. The CDR3 region is CASSWRAGVAKNIQYF. The DNA of the CDR3 is TGTGCCAGCAGCTGGAGGGCGGGAGTAGCCAAAAACATTCAGTACTTC.

The gene calls are TRBV7-6 and TRBJ2-6; unclear D gene. CDR1 is SGHVS, CDR2 FNYEAQ, per germline. CDR3 length: 17 residues. The germline V and J ends were trimmed by 2 bases and 0 bases, with 11 bases remaining between them. The chain's CDR3 is CASSLSPRSSGANVLTF. The CDR3, as DNA: TGTGCCAGCAGCTTATCCCCTCGCTCCTCTGGGGCCAACGTCCTGACTTTC.

There are a few counts of this clonotype. The chain couples TRBV29-1 to TRBJ1-1; D not resolved. V was clipped by 4 bases and J by 5 bases, with 14 bases between them. CDR1 is SQVTM, CDR2 ANQGSEA, per germline. CDR3 length: 13 amino acids. CDR3 sequence reads: CSVGLTPWTEAFF. The DNA of the CDR3 is TGCAGCGTTGGTCTCACCCCCTGGACTGAAGCTTTCTTT.

The rearrangement links TRBV7-8 to TRBJ1-6, with a weak D call TRBD1 (6 bases). CDR3 size: 15 residues. Trimming cost V 1 base and J 9 bases, with 13 bases left between them. Per the germline V gene, CDR1 is SGHVS and CDR2 is FQNEAQ. The CDR3 DNA follows: TGTGCCAGCAGCTTAGAGGGCAGGGGTGGTTCACCCCTCCACTTT. It specifies CASSLEGRGGSPLHF.

This sequence joins TRBV28 and TRBJ2-5; D uncertain. This CDR3 region has 15 residues. Between the trimmed V and J ends, which lost 2 bases and 0 bases, there was a span of 10 bases. Germline-derived CDR1 and CDR2 are MDHEN and SYDVKM. The CDR3 loop is CASSLGKLYQETQYF. The DNA for the CDR3 is TGTGCCAGCAGTTTAGGGAAGTTGTACCAAGAGACCCAGTACTTC.

The chain recombines TRBV6-6 with TRBJ1-1, with D possibly being TRBD1 (6 bases). Per the germline V gene, CDR1 is MNHNY and CDR2 is SVGAGI (reference sequence). V was pared by 5 bases and J by 1 base, with 11 bases between. This CDR3 comprises 14 residues. The DNA for the CDR3 is TGTGCCAGCAGTCTCTACAGGGAGAACACTGAAGCTTTCTTT. It translates to CASSLYRENTEAFF.

This clonotype occurred a few times. The gene calls are TRBV4-2 and TRBJ2-5; D call uncertain. The V end lost 1 base, the J end lost 0 bases, and 9 bases lay between the germline ends. The CDR3 covers 15 residues. CDR1 is LGHNA and CDR2 is YNFKEQ in the germline V gene. The DNA of the CDR3 is TGTGCCAGCAGCCAAGGGGCCAGGTACCAAGAGACCCAGTACTTC. It specifies CASSQGARYQETQYF.

This clonotype has a single count. V usage is TRBV4-2 and J usage is TRBJ2-4; TRBD2 matches 9 bases. The CDR3 is 16 amino acids. CDR1 LGHNA and CDR2 YNFKEQ come from the germline V gene. After removal of 0 bases from V and 9 bases from J, the junction contained 9 bases not matched to a gene. In DNA form, the CDR3 reads TGTGCCAGCAGCCAAGATGCGGCGGGGGGGCACGGCATTCAGTACTTC. It codes for CASSQDAAGGHGIQYF.

The chain employs TRBV9 and TRBJ2-1; the match to TRBD2 covers 11 bases. The V and J ends lost 1 base and 12 bases, in that order; junction bases with no gene match: 12. Germline CDR1 reads SGDLS; CDR2 reads YYNGEE. This CDR3 region has 16 residues. CDR3: CASSVTGTSGLQGQFF. DNA of the CDR3: TGTGCCAGCAGCGTAACCGGGACTAGCGGCCTACAGGGGCAGTTCTTC.

The CDR3 sequence is CASSERTGENSPLHF. The CDR3, as DNA: TGTGCCAGCAGTGAGAGGACAGGGGAGAATTCACCCCTCCACTTT. This chain joins TRBV2 and TRBJ1-6; 9 bases match TRBD1. V was clipped by 3 bases and J by 7 bases; unmatched bases: 4. In germline, CDR1 is SNHLY, CDR2 FYNNEI. The CDR3 runs to 15 residues.

The genes are TRBV5-1 and TRBJ1-4; D gene ambiguous. CDR3 length equals 14 residues. CDR1 SGHRS and CDR2 YFSETQ come from the germline V gene. V lost 4 bases and J 5 bases, leaving 12 bases between the germline ends. The CDR3, as DNA: TGCGCCAGCAGCGGCGGGCCGGGCAATGAAAAACTGTTTTTT. The encoded protein is CASSGGPGNEKLFF.

The chain recombines TRBV4-2 with TRBJ2-7; the D gene could be TRBD1 or TRBD2 (6 bases each). CDR1 LGHNA and CDR2 YNFKEQ come from the germline V gene. The CDR3 totals 14 residues. Trimming pared 1 base from V and 0 bases from J, leaving 7 bases between. In DNA form, the CDR3 reads TGTGCCAGCAGCCAAGGGGGGGCCTCCTACGAGCAGTACTTC. It encodes CASSQGGASYEQYF.

The V gene is TRBV6-2 or TRBV6-3, the J gene TRBJ2-7; D unresolved. V lost 5 bases and J lost 0, with 5 bases in between. The length of the CDR3 is 12 residues. Germline V gene data show CDR1 as MNHEY and CDR2 as SVGEGT. CDR3 sequence: CASSTSSYEQYF. The CDR3 nucleotides read TGTGCCAGCAGTACGTCCTCCTACGAGCAGTACTTC.

The chain links TRBV29-1 to TRBJ1-2; 7 bases are shared with TRBD1. Germline V gene data show CDR1 as SQVTM and CDR2 as ANQGSEA. V was pared by 6 bases and J by 4 bases, with 8 bases of the junction left unmatched. This CDR3 comprises 13 residues. The CDR3 region has the DNA TGCAGCGTAGAGACAGGGATCGGCTATGGCTACACCTTC. This gives the protein CSVETGIGYGYTF.

The gene calls are TRBV20-1 and TRBJ2-7, with D unresolved. Germline values: CDR1 DFQATT, CDR2 SNEGSKA (reference sequence). The CDR3 consists of 13 residues. V was cut by 3 bases and J by 0 bases, with 9 bases left in between. The CDR3: CSASRLASYEQYF. CDR3 coding DNA: TGCAGTGCTAGCAGACTGGCCTCCTACGAGCAGTACTTC.